This record looks at one TCR beta chain sequence and its context. Its target is not known. The V gene's germline CDR1 is ENHRY and CDR2 SYGVKD. The length of the CDR3 is 14 residues. V shed 8 bases and J 8 bases; nucleotides not matched to a gene: 11. This entry belongs to a study of tumor-infiltrating lymphocytes in glioblastoma multiforme. TCR beta libraries were built from RNA through three nested multiplex PCR rounds using modified ARM-PCR. TCRB-specific cDNA synthesis used 0.4 to 0.55 ug of total RNA. Unique molecular identifiers were not described for the libraries. TCRdb recomputed calls from the multiplex PCR reads with MiXCR, one row per CDR3 protein. The sample has about 15,000 distinct CDR3 sequences; roughly 73% are singletons. Notes on the study in general: TCR plus mutation findings rest on a single glioblastoma patient.

The sequenced sample was brain tumor tissue. The receptor was derived from a male donor with glioblastoma. The genes are TRBV10-3 and TRBJ2-1; 8 bases match TRBD2. The CDR3 sequence: CAIGPGLGVYEQFF. For the CDR3, the DNA is TGTGCCATCGGCCCGGGACTAGGAGTCTATGAGCAGTTCTTC.